These 29 T cell receptor beta chains were all obtained from the same sample, sequenced in a study of shared clonotypes between healthy human individuals. Repertoires were generated with immunoSEQ multiplex PCR, while TCRdb's copy carries only in-frame clones and drops some. The sample lists about 2.1 million clones; roughly 91% were seen once. CD45RO negativity and positive selection for CCR7 defined naive CD8 cells, a population that excluded terminally differentiated effector memory CD45RA+ cells. Sequencing was carried out using naive CD8+ T cells from PBMCs. Every receptor here comes from a man aged 18 to 30 in good health. Some clones in this sample may be carry-over from other donors' samples.

A remark on this clone: Distinct nucleotide sequences in the sample also encode this CDR3. This chain connects TRBV11-2 to TRBJ2-3, with TRBD2 matching over 9 bases. The V and J ends lost 3 bases and 5 bases, in that order; junction bases with no gene match: 6. The CDR3 contains 15 residues. Germline V gene sequence: CDR1 SGHAT, CDR2 FQNNGV. The CDR3 DNA follows: TGTGCCAGCAGCTTTTTAGCGGGGGAGAGAGATACGCAGTATTTT. Encoded protein: CASSFLAGERDTQYF.

This clone was detected a few times. This chain joins TRBV7-9 and TRBJ1-5; unclear D gene. The V end lost 1 base, the J end lost 3 bases, and 7 bases lay between the germline ends. The germline CDR1 and CDR2 sequences are SEHNR and FQNEAQ (reference sequence). The CDR3 consists of 14 residues. In nucleotides, the CDR3 is TGTGCCAGCAGCTTAGGGTCCGACAATCAGCCCCAGCATTTT. It specifies CASSLGSDNQPQHF.

This chain joins TRBV7-9 and TRBJ1-2; tentative D call: TRBD1 (5 bases). Germline CDR1 SEHNR, CDR2 FQNEAQ (reference sequence). The CDR3 length is 16 residues. Trimming left V 0 bases short and J 8 bases short, with 19 bases between. CDR3 region: CASSLANPGGREGYTF. As DNA, the CDR3 is TGTGCCAGCAGCTTAGCCAACCCCGGGGGACGAGAAGGCTACACCTTC.

The gene calls are TRBV5-1 and TRBJ1-2, with 7 bases lining up with TRBD1. The V gene end was trimmed by 4 bases and the J gene end by 6 bases; junction bases not matched to a gene: 15. The CDR3 sequence is 16 residues long. Germline V gives CDR1 SGHRS, CDR2 YFSETQ. CDR3 in amino acids: CASSHSKGAQSNGYTF. CDR3 DNA sequence: TGCGCCAGCAGCCATAGTAAGGGGGCTCAATCGAATGGCTACACCTTC.

The rearrangement uses TRBV13 and TRBJ2-3; D gene unclear. V dropped 2 bases and J dropped 0 bases, with 3 bases sitting between them. Germline values: CDR1 PRHDT, CDR2 FYEKMQ (reference sequence). The CDR3 contains 13 residues. The CDR3 bases are TGTGCCAGCAGCTTAATAAGCACAGATACGCAGTATTTT. Translation gives CASSLISTDTQYF.

The chain joins TRBV27 to TRBJ2-3; D not certain. Germline assignment: CDR1 MNHEY and CDR2 SMNVEV (reference sequence). The CDR3 is 15 residues long. The V gene lost 2 bases and the J gene lost 0 bases, with 9 bases spanning the gap. The CDR3 loop is CASSLGSRSTDTQYF. The DNA for the CDR3 is TGTGCCAGCAGTTTAGGGTCCCGGAGCACAGATACGCAGTATTTT.

V is TRBV7-9 and J is TRBJ2-1; D unclear. CDR3 length equals 16 residues. V lost 5 bases, J lost 0 bases, and 14 bases lay in between. CDR1 SEHNR and CDR2 FQNEAQ come from the germline V gene (reference sequence). The CDR3 DNA sequence: TGTGCCAGCAGCCCTGCTGACTTAAGCTCCTACAATGAGCAGTTCTTC. It codes for CASSPADLSSYNEQFF. Full variable domain (outside the CDR3, taken from reference TRBV7-9 and TRBJ2-1): DTGVSQNPRHKITKRGQNVTFRCDPISEHNRLYWYRQTLGQGPEFLTYFQNEAQLEKSRLLSDRFSAERPKGSFSTLEIQRTEQGDSAMYLCASSPADLSSYNEQFFGPGTRLTVL.

CDR3 DNA sequence: TGTGCCAGCAGGGACAGACGGAACTATGGCTACACCTTC. Translated, it gives CASRDRRNYGYTF. The genes are TRBV2 and TRBJ1-2; a weak D match, TRBD1 (6 bases). This CDR3 is built from 13 residues. CDR1 is SNHLY and CDR2 is FYNNEI in the germline V gene. Trimming removed 6 bases from V and 2 bases from J, with 10 bases in between.

The chain is built from TRBV6-1 and TRBJ1-2; no definite D call. Germline CDR1 MNHNS, CDR2 SASEGT. The V end was cut by 6 bases, the J end by 5 bases, with 10 bases between. The length of the CDR3 is 12 residues. Here the CDR3 DNA reads TGTGCCAGCAGCCCGGCCAGGTATGGCTACACCTTC. It codes for CASSPARYGYTF.

V is TRBV10-2 and J is TRBJ2-7, with 7 bases fitting TRBD1. The CDR3 loop spans 14 amino acids. Germline V gene data show CDR1 as WSHSY and CDR2 as SAAADI. Germline trimming cut 0 bases from V and 5 bases from J; bases unmatched to any gene: 4. This chain's CDR3 is CASSESGRGNEQYF. In DNA form, the CDR3 reads TGCGCCAGCAGTGAGTCAGGCAGGGGGAACGAGCAGTACTTC.

The rearrangement uses TRBV27 and TRBJ2-7; 7 bases are a match to TRBD2. The CDR3 runs to 13 residues. Trimming at V came to 5 bases and at J to 6 bases, leaving 7 bases not matched to a gene. Per the germline V gene, CDR1 is MNHEY and CDR2 is SMNVEV (reference sequence). The CDR3 here is CASSPRDYTEQYF. The DNA of the CDR3 is TGTGCCAGCAGTCCCCGGGACTACACCGAGCAGTACTTC.

The chain joins TRBV4-1 to TRBJ2-4; a possible D gene is TRBD2 (5 bases). The CDR3 spans 15 residues. Per germline, CDR1 MGHRA and CDR2 YSYEKL. V lost 1 base to trimming and J lost 6 bases, with 13 bases between them. As DNA, the CDR3 is TGCGCCAGCAGCCAAGGGGCCGGGCGGGTAAACATTCAGTACTTC. The encoded protein is CASSQGAGRVNIQYF.

The chain uses TRBV6-6 and TRBJ2-1; D is possibly TRBD1 (5 bases). In germline, CDR1 is MNHNY, CDR2 SVGAGI (reference sequence). Trimming removed 9 bases at V and 2 bases at J, with 14 bases between. The CDR3 has 14 amino acids. CDR3 residues: CASEDMGPYNEQFF. The CDR3 region has the DNA TGTGCCAGTGAGGACATGGGCCCCTACAATGAGCAGTTCTTC.

V is TRBV11-2 and J is TRBJ1-2; D not resolved. Trimming shortened V by 1 base and J by 12 bases, and 9 bases separated the two germline ends. CDR1 is SGHAT, CDR2 FQNNGV, per germline. This CDR3 contains 11 residues. CDR3 amino acids: CASSLVGPHTF. CDR3 sequence (DNA): TGTGCCAGCAGCTTAGTAGGGCCCCACACCTTC. Drawing the rest from reference TRBV11-2 and TRBJ1-2, the complete variable domain is EAGVAQSPRYKIIEKRQSVAFWCNPISGHATLYWYQQILGQGPKLLIQFQNNGVVDDSQLPKDRFSAERLKGVDSTLKIQPAKLEDSAVYLCASSLVGPHTFGSGTRLTVV.

A note on this clone: The sample contains more than one DNA sequence encoding this CDR3. This chain connects TRBV4-1 to TRBJ2-7, with 10 nucleotides matching TRBD1. This CDR3 is 15 amino acids long. After removal of 3 bases from V and 4 bases from J, the junction contained 6 bases not matched to a gene. CDR1 and CDR2 from the germline V gene are MGHRA and YSYEKL. CDR3 coding DNA: TGCGCCAGCAGCCAGCGGGACAGGGGTGGGTACGAGCAGTACTTC. It yields the protein CASSQRDRGGYEQYF.

The CDR3 DNA is TGCAGCGTCCAGGTAGCGGGGCCGGGAGAGACCCAGTACTTC. As protein: CSVQVAGPGETQYF. This rearrangement joins TRBV29-1 to TRBJ2-5; 8 bases map to TRBD2. The CDR3 consists of 14 residues. The V and J ends lost 6 bases and 4 bases, in that order; junction bases with no gene match: 10. Germline V gives CDR1 SQVTM, CDR2 ANQGSEA.

This rearrangement joins TRBV27 to TRBJ2-1; TRBD2 agrees at 9 bases. The CDR3 contains 14 residues. After removal of 8 bases from V and 7 bases from J, the junction contained 9 bases not matched to a gene. CDR1 is MNHEY, CDR2 SMNVEV, per germline (reference sequence). In nucleotides, the CDR3 is TGTGCCAGCTATACCTTAGCGGGAGAAAATGAGCAGTTCTTC. Amino acid sequence: CASYTLAGENEQFF.

This clone was seen once. V gene TRBV6-1 combines with J gene TRBJ2-3, with 11 bases identical to TRBD1. The CDR3 spans 16 residues. The V gene's germline CDR1 is MNHNS and CDR2 SASEGT. The junction had 6 bases not matched to a gene; V was cut back by 4 bases and J by 3 bases. The CDR3 sequence: CASSARTGGHTDTQYF. DNA of the CDR3: TGTGCCAGCAGTGCCCGGACAGGGGGCCATACAGATACGCAGTATTTT.

This chain links TRBV28 with TRBJ2-2, with a possible D match to TRBD1 (5 bases). V lost 8 bases and J lost 5, with 15 bases in between. The CDR3 contains 14 residues. The germline CDR1 and CDR2 sequences are MDHEN and SYDVKM. The CDR3 sequence is CASDPRGGTGELFF. The CDR3 DNA sequence: TGTGCCAGCGACCCTAGGGGCGGTACCGGGGAGCTGTTTTTT.

About this clone itself: This CDR3 is also generated by other DNA sequences in the sample. The chain links TRBV7-9 to TRBJ1-1; D call uncertain. CDR1 is SEHNR and CDR2 is FQNEAQ in the germline V gene (reference sequence). This CDR3 is built from 13 residues. Trimming removed 5 bases at V and 5 bases at J, with 12 bases between. The CDR3 DNA sequence: TGTGCCAGCAGCGGTGGGCTTAGGACTGAAGCTTTCTTT. Translating gives CASSGGLRTEAFF.

The gene calls are TRBV2 and TRBJ1-3; no definite D call. V lost 5 bases, J lost 6 bases, and 5 bases lay in between. The germline CDR1 and CDR2 sequences are SNHLY and FYNNEI. The CDR3 totals 11 residues. CDR3 DNA sequence: TGTGCCAGCAGTCTAACAAACACCATATATTTT. Translating gives CASSLTNTIYF.

V and J are TRBV6-5 and TRBJ2-1; 7 bases line up with TRBD2. This CDR3 contains 16 residues. CDR1 is MNHEY and CDR2 is SVGAGI in the germline V gene. V trimming: 4 bases; J trimming: 4 bases; junction bases outside the gene matches: 10. The CDR3 DNA is TGTGCCAGCAGTTCTGGGACCCGCGGGGGATACAATGAGCAGTTCTTC. Translated: CASSSGTRGGYNEQFF.

The chain couples TRBV6-1 to TRBJ1-1; D not resolved. The V and J ends lost 3 bases and 0 bases respectively, with 14 bases between them. There are 16 residues in the CDR3. In germline, CDR1 is MNHNS, CDR2 SASEGT. CDR3 loop: CASSETHGQLNTEAFF. DNA for the CDR3: TGTGCCAGCAGTGAGACCCACGGGCAGCTGAACACTGAAGCTTTCTTT.

Regarding this clone: This sample includes further DNA sequences coding for the same CDR3. The V and J genes are TRBV30 and TRBJ2-1; 12 bases line up with TRBD2. The V gene end was trimmed by 0 bases and the J gene end by 7 bases; junction bases not matched to a gene: 4. This CDR3 is built from 15 residues. In germline, CDR1 is GTSNPN, CDR2 SVGIG (reference sequence). The CDR3, as DNA: TGTGCCTGGAGTGTAAGGCTAGCGGGAGGGAATGAGCAGTTCTTC. Protein sequence: CAWSVRLAGGNEQFF.

The J gene is TRBJ2-1, the V gene TRBV7-8, with D possibly being TRBD1 (6 bases). Germline V gene lookup returns CDR1 SGHVS and CDR2 FQNEAQ. V was pared by 1 base and J by 12 bases, with 10 bases between. This CDR3 has 12 amino acids. CDR3 bases: TGTGCCAGCAGCTTAGGTAGCAGGGGGCAGTTCTTC. It encodes CASSLGSRGQFF.

The chain recombines TRBV15 with TRBJ1-4; D gene uncertain. Trimming removed 3 bases from V and 3 bases from J, with 11 bases in between. CDR3 length: 15 amino acids. CDR1 and CDR2 from the germline V gene are LNHNV and YYDKDF (reference sequence). CDR3: CATSRARQANEKLFF. The CDR3 DNA sequence: TGTGCCACCAGCAGGGCGAGGCAGGCTAATGAAAAACTGTTTTTT.

In this sample, this clone turned up once. The rearrangement uses TRBV27 and TRBJ2-1; 7 nucleotides align to TRBD1. V dropped 3 bases and J dropped 8; count of bases not matched to a gene: 7. CDR1 is MNHEY, CDR2 SMNVEV, per germline (reference sequence). The CDR3 spans 14 residues. This CDR3 is CASSFRQGSHEQFF. The CDR3 bases are TGTGCCAGCAGTTTCCGACAGGGTAGTCATGAGCAGTTCTTC.

The chain has TRBV10-3 and TRBJ2-7, with D possibly being TRBD1 (5 bases). V was trimmed by 7 bases and J by 3 bases, leaving 13 bases between them. Per germline, CDR1 ENHRY and CDR2 SYGVKD. The CDR3 is 13 residues long. The CDR3 protein is CAIKSDRGYEQYF. CDR3 nucleotide sequence: TGTGCCATCAAATCAGATAGGGGCTACGAGCAGTACTTC.

This chain uses TRBV27 with TRBJ2-1; TRBD2 aligns across 9 bases. CDR3 length equals 18 residues. CDR1 and CDR2 from the germline V gene are MNHEY and SMNVEV (reference sequence). Trimming removed 2 bases from V and 5 bases from J; junction bases left unmatched: 13. CDR3: CASSLGVLLAGFHNEQFF. In nucleotides, the CDR3 is TGTGCCAGCAGTTTAGGGGTCCTACTAGCGGGTTTCCACAATGAGCAGTTCTTC.